The 13 T cell receptor beta chains presented below share a single source sample, sequenced in a study of STAT3 mutations in large granular lymphocyte leukemia. Regarding the study as a whole: In T-cell large granular lymphocyte leukemia, about half of patients showed multiple immunodominant subclonotypes.

Their antigens are not known. Libraries were prepared by immunoSEQ multiplex PCR; TCRdb keeps only in-frame clonotypes and omits some of them. The top ten clones hold around 8.6% of a sample with roughly 14,000 clones, around 90% of them seen once. Sequences were obtained from peripheral blood mononuclear cells. The origin of the receptors is a woman aged 45 to 65 with T-cell large granular lymphocyte leukemia. Some clones in this sample may be carry-over from other donors' samples.

V is TRBV15 and J is TRBJ2-7, with TRBD1 identical over 7 bases. This CDR3 spans 16 amino acids. After removal of 0 bases from V and 5 bases from J, the junction contained 10 bases not matched to a gene. CDR1 LNHNV and CDR2 YYDKDF come from the germline V gene (reference sequence). CDR3 protein: CATSRERRTGGDEQYF. DNA of the CDR3: TGTGCCACCAGCAGAGAACGTAGGACAGGTGGGGACGAGCAGTACTTC.

CDR3 sequence (DNA): TGTGCCAGCAGCCTTCTAGGGCCGGGACAGGGGAGCGGAGAGACCCAGTACTTC. It yields the protein CASSLLGPGQGSGETQYF. The V gene is TRBV7-9, the J gene TRBJ2-5; TRBD1 matches 10 bases. With V trimmed by 5 bases and J by 4 bases, 16 bases remained unmatched. The germline gives CDR1 SEHNR, CDR2 FQNEAQ (reference sequence). CDR3 length: 18 residues.

A few counts support this clone. In nucleotides, the CDR3 is TGTGCCAGCAGTTTATCCCGCCGTACCAACACTGAAGCTTTCTTT. Its translation: CASSLSRRTNTEAFF. This rearrangement joins TRBV27 to TRBJ1-1; D is ambiguous. This CDR3 comprises 15 residues. Germline CDR1 MNHEY, CDR2 SMNVEV (reference sequence). V was shortened by 0 bases and J by 2 bases, with 10 bases between the two germline ends.

The rearrangement links TRBV5-1 to TRBJ2-7, with 8 bases fitting TRBD2. With 5 bases clipped from V and 0 bases from J, the junction kept 7 bases outside the gene matches. There are 15 residues in the CDR3. Per germline, CDR1 SGHRS and CDR2 YFSETQ. CDR3 in amino acids: CASRSRSGSSYEQYF. CDR3 DNA: TGCGCCAGCAGGTCCCGGAGCGGGAGCTCCTACGAGCAGTACTTC.

The V call is TRBV28, the J call TRBJ2-1; D ambiguous. This CDR3 has 12 residues. Germline CDR1 reads MDHEN; CDR2 reads SYDVKM. The V gene lost 5 bases and the J gene lost 4 bases, with 6 bases spanning the gap. CDR3 DNA sequence: TGTGCCAGCAGTCCCCAATACAATGAGCAGTTCTTC. It yields the protein CASSPQYNEQFF.

This chain connects TRBV5-1 to TRBJ1-1; D may be TRBD1 (6 bases). V lost 6 bases and J lost 1, with 13 bases in between. The CDR3 consists of 14 residues. The germline CDR1 and CDR2 sequences are SGHRS and YFSETQ. The CDR3 nucleotides are TGCGCCAGCAAAGCGGGACACTCGAACACTGAAGCTTTCTTT. Residues: CASKAGHSNTEAFF. Filled out from reference TRBV5-1 and TRBJ1-1, the complete variable domain reads KAGVTQTPRYLIKTRGQQVTLSCSPISGHRSVSWYQQTPGQGLQFLFEYFSETQRNKGNFPGRFSGRQFSNSRSEMNVSTLELGDSALYLCASKAGHSNTEAFFGQGTRLTVV.

The rearrangement uses TRBV9 and TRBJ2-7; 10 bases match TRBD1. The junction had 7 bases not matched to a gene; V was cut back by 4 bases and J by 6 bases. This CDR3 has 14 amino acids. Germline CDR1 reads SGDLS; CDR2 reads YYNGEE. The DNA of the CDR3 is TGTGCCAGCAGCCCAGGACAGGGGGTTGCCGAGCAGTACTTC. This translates into CASSPGQGVAEQYF. Based on the CDR3 plus reference TRBV9 and TRBJ2-7, the full variable domain is DSGVTQTPKHLITATGQRVTLRCSPRSGDLSVYWYQQSLDQGLQFLIQYYNGEERAKGNILERFSAQQFPDLHSELNLSSLELGDSALYFCASSPGQGVAEQYFGPGTRLTVT.

The chain employs TRBV14 and TRBJ1-4; D call uncertain. Per germline, CDR1 SGHDN and CDR2 FVKESK. The CDR3 loop spans 15 amino acids. The V end was cut by 2 bases, the J end by 2 bases, with 9 bases between. Written as DNA, the CDR3 is TGTGCCAGCAGCCAAAATGTGGGTACTAATGAAAAACTGTTTTTT. Protein product: CASSQNVGTNEKLFF.

This clone was found once. The rearrangement links TRBV4-2 to TRBJ1-1; D is possibly TRBD1 (5 bases). The CDR3 covers 13 residues. Germline CDR1 reads LGHNA; CDR2 reads YNFKEQ. V gave up 4 bases and J gave up 5 bases, with 11 bases separating them. CDR3 sequence (DNA): TGTGCCAGCAGCCGACGTCAGGGTACTGAAGCTTTCTTT. Encoded protein: CASSRRQGTEAFF.

This clone was picked up a small number of times. The chain recombines TRBV5-4 with TRBJ1-2; TRBD1 might be the D (5 bases). This CDR3 contains 14 residues. V was pared by 0 bases and J by 8 bases, with 14 bases between. Germline lookup yields CDR1 SGHNT and CDR2 YYREEE (reference sequence). The CDR3 loop is CASSLGGTITGYTF. DNA of the CDR3: TGTGCCAGCAGCTTGGGAGGGACGATAACGGGCTACACCTTC.

This clone was observed once. The rearrangement links TRBV5-1 to TRBJ1-5; tentative D call: TRBD1 (5 bases). Trimming left V 0 bases short and J 7 bases short, with 11 bases between. Germline CDR1 reads SGHRS; CDR2 reads YFSETQ. The CDR3 is 14 amino acids. CDR3 nucleotide sequence: TGCGCCAGCAGCTTGGGACAGTACGGACAGCCCCAGCATTTT. Its translation: CASSLGQYGQPQHF.

The chain employs TRBV7-2 and TRBJ1-2; the match to TRBD1 covers 7 bases. Unmatched junction bases numbered 1, after V lost 1 base and J lost 2 bases. The CDR3 loop spans 14 amino acids. Germline values: CDR1 SGHTA, CDR2 FQGNSA. CDR3 region: CASSLEQGNYGYTF. CDR3 nucleotides: TGTGCCAGCAGCTTAGAACAGGGGAACTATGGCTACACCTTC.

The V call is TRBV5-1, the J call TRBJ1-3; 7 bases are shared with TRBD1. Trimming at V came to 4 bases and at J to 3 bases, leaving 7 bases not matched to a gene. Germline CDR1 SGHRS, CDR2 YFSETQ. This CDR3 region has 15 residues. The DNA for the CDR3 is TGCGCCAGCAGCCTGCTTACAGGGGATGGAAACACCATATATTTT. This gives the protein CASSLLTGDGNTIYF.